This T cell receptor (beta chain) emerged from a study of T cells expressing NK-cell markers (dated by TCRdb to 2018 to 2020). Describing the broader study: Fewer than ten donors provided sorted CD3+CD56+NKG2C+, CD3+CD56+NKG2C- and CD3+CD56-NKG2C+ T-cell subsets, whose TCR beta-chain repertoires were profiled. The libraries were sequenced on Illumina HiSeq 2000/2500, MiSeq or NextSeq, producing 2 x 150 bp reads. Among the eight sequenced donors, only one was HCMV-seronegative, while the other seven were HCMV-seropositive. The eight sequenced donors were randomly selected healthy volunteers, three men and five women. The paper as a whole reports these results and caveats: Whether the expanded NKG2C-expressing T cell clones were specific for HCMV antigens remained unclear. Those dominant clonotypes were again the most abundant among CD3+CD56-NKG2C+ cells in a handful of donors, at about 28.3-60.1%. In over 5 donors, the dominant CD3+CD56+NKG2C+ clonotypes were among the top 10 CD8+ clonotypes and accounted for roughly 1.0-8% of CD8+ T cells.

The CDR3 covers 19 residues, taking in both the cysteine and the phenylalanine. The entry carries no DNA sequence. CDR1 and CDR2 (SGHVS, FNYEAQ) derive from the germline V gene. The instrument given in TCRdb is Illumina HiSeq 2000. TCR beta cDNA libraries were made by 5'RACE template switching that added a universal primer site and unique molecular identifiers. cDNA synthesis was primed from the TCR beta constant segment and was followed by two successive PCR amplification steps. Processing in the source paper ran as follows. MIGEC handled demultiplexing of the reads and grouping by UMI, while MiTCR was used to assemble and quantify clonotypes. To remove erroneous sequences, TCR cDNA sequences were retained only when supported by two or more reads. The tcR package was used for downstream repertoire analysis, with clonotypes matched between fractions based on CDR3 nucleotide sequence plus V segment. Antigen specificity was annotated against VDJdb with VDJmatch, allowing one amino acid substitution in CDR3. TCRdb reprocessed the reads; each CDR3 protein sequence makes one entry, and DNA is unavailable. What appears here as the V and J calls and clone size reflects TCRdb's work, not the paper's. This sample's table lists hundreds of thousands of distinct CDR3 sequences. Of the sample, 4.2% is held by the ten largest clones.

On this clonotype itself: This clone's antigen is unknown.

To determine HCMV serostatus, a commercial ELISA kit was used to detect HCMV-specific IgG in serum. Peripheral blood mononuclear cells were isolated from blood by Ficoll density gradient centrifugation. Input material: blood T cells: a sorted CD56 or NKG2C T cell subset, CD4+ or CD8+ T cells, or bulk PBMC T cells (not recorded which). This clonotype was sampled from a woman between 18 and 69 years old in good health. The V and J genes are TRBV7-6 and TRBJ2-1; the TCRdb call, TRBD1, lacks DNA for checking. The CDR3 loop reads CASSLRRVLPPQGINEQFF.